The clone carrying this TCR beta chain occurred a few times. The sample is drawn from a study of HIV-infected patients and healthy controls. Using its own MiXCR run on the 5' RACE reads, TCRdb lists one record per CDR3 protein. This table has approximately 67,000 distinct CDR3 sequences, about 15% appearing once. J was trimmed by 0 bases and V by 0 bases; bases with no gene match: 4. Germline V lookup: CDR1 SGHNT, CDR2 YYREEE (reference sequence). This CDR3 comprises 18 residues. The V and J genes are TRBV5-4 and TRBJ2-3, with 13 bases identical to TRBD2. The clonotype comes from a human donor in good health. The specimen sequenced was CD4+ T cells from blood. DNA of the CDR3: TGTGCCAGCAGCTTGGGGACTAGCGGGGGAACCAGCACAGATACGCAGTATTTT. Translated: CASSLGTSGGTSTDTQYF.